The rows below give T cell receptor beta chains drawn from one sample of a study of T-cell memory formation after mild COVID-19. TCRdb itself ran the 5' RACE reads through MiXCR, one entry per CDR3 protein. The table lists about 350,000 distinct CDR3 sequences, roughly an eighth of them singletons. Sequencing was performed on PBMCs or a T cell subset sorted from them (not recorded which). The source of these receptors is a man younger than 30 who had mild COVID-19 (a few samples of this study predate the infection). Cell type and time point are not known. The CDR3 runs from the conserved cysteine through the conserved F or W. Fields, in order: V gene, J gene, clone size, D gene, CDR3 DNA, CDR3 protein. A D gene is named only where the DNA matches it firmly. The size of a clone is reported for some rows only, either as once, few or many, or as a class for expanded clones.

V gene: TRBV2; J gene: TRBJ1-5; clone size: few; D gene: TRBD1; CDR3 DNA: TGTGCCAGCAATGGACAGGGGTTAATTCAGCCCCAGCATTTT; CDR3 protein: CASNGQGLIQPQHF
V gene: TRBV6-1; J gene: TRBJ2-3; clone size: many; D gene: TRBD2; CDR3 DNA: TGTGCCAGCAGTGAAGGGACTAGCCACACAGATACGCAGTATTTT; CDR3 protein: CASSEGTSHTDTQYF
V gene: TRBV6-5; J gene: TRBJ2-3; clone size: .; D gene: TRBD2; CDR3 DNA: TGTGCCAGCAGTTACTCCCTAAGCGGGGGGGCAAAAGATACGCAGTATTTT; CDR3 protein: CASSYSLSGGAKDTQYF
V gene: TRBV11-2; J gene: TRBJ2-7; clone size: .; D gene: TRBD2; CDR3 DNA: TGTGCCAGCAGCTGGACTAGCGGGGACTACGAGCAGTACTTC; CDR3 protein: CASSWTSGDYEQYF
V gene: TRBV15; J gene: TRBJ2-3; clone size: .; D gene: .; CDR3 DNA: TGTGCCACCAGCACGGCGCCGGGACACTACACAGATACGCAGTATTTT; CDR3 protein: CATSTAPGHYTDTQYF
V gene: TRBV12-3/TRBV12-4; J gene: TRBJ2-7; clone size: .; D gene: .; CDR3 DNA: TGTGCCAGCAGTTTTGTGGGCTCCGGCGAGCAGTACTTC; CDR3 protein: CASSFVGSGEQYF
V gene: TRBV6-5; J gene: TRBJ2-1; clone size: few; D gene: .; CDR3 DNA: TGTGCCAGCAGTTACCGGACACCGGACATCAATGAGCAGTTCTTC; CDR3 protein: CASSYRTPDINEQFF
V gene: TRBV3-1; J gene: TRBJ1-4; clone size: .; D gene: .; CDR3 DNA: TGTGCCAGCAGCCAAGATTACGGTACTAATGAAAAACTGTTTTTT; CDR3 protein: CASSQDYGTNEKLFF
V gene: TRBV5-1; J gene: TRBJ1-6; clone size: few; D gene: .; CDR3 DNA: TGCGCCAGCAGCTGGGGGACTGAAGACTCCTATAATTCACCCCTCCACTTT; CDR3 protein: CASSWGTEDSYNSPLHF
V gene: TRBV5-1; J gene: TRBJ2-5; clone size: .; D gene: .; CDR3 DNA: TGCGCCAGCAGCTCCCGGGACCCATCGGGGACCCAGTACTTC; CDR3 protein: CASSSRDPSGTQYF
V gene: TRBV15; J gene: TRBJ1-4; clone size: many; D gene: .; CDR3 DNA: TGTGCCACCAGCAGAGATAAGGGCTGGGATGAAAAACTGTTTTTT; CDR3 protein: CATSRDKGWDEKLFF
V gene: TRBV7-2; J gene: TRBJ2-7; clone size: .; D gene: TRBD1; CDR3 DNA: TGTGCCAGCCCACTCAGGAGCAGGGGGCCATCCTACGAGCAGTACTTC; CDR3 protein: CASPLRSRGPSYEQYF
V gene: TRBV11-3; J gene: TRBJ2-1; clone size: .; D gene: TRBD1; CDR3 DNA: TGTGCCAGCAGCTTATCCCCCGGGACAGGGGTGAGCAATGAGCAGTTCTTC; CDR3 protein: CASSLSPGTGVSNEQFF
V gene: TRBV6-5; J gene: TRBJ2-1; clone size: few; D gene: TRBD2; CDR3 DNA: TGTGCCAGCAGTTACCTAGCGGGGGGGATAAACAATGAGCAGTTCTTC; CDR3 protein: CASSYLAGGINNEQFF
V gene: TRBV5-1; J gene: TRBJ2-5; clone size: few; D gene: .; CDR3 DNA: TGCGCCAGCACGCCGGTCACCTCCCCCACAGAGACCCAGTACTTC; CDR3 protein: CASTPVTSPTETQYF
V gene: TRBV29-1; J gene: TRBJ1-2; clone size: few; D gene: .; CDR3 DNA: TGCAGCGGCCGGGGGGCGGGCTATGGCTACACCTTC; CDR3 protein: CSGRGAGYGYTF
V gene: TRBV25-1; J gene: TRBJ2-5; clone size: many; D gene: TRBD1; CDR3 DNA: TGTGCCAGCAGTGATCTAACCGGGACAGGGGTCGAGACCCAGTACTTC; CDR3 protein: CASSDLTGTGVETQYF
V gene: TRBV5-5; J gene: TRBJ2-3; clone size: .; D gene: .; CDR3 DNA: TGTGCCAGCAGCTTGACGGCTACACCGGTGACAGATACGCAGTATTTT; CDR3 protein: CASSLTATPVTDTQYF
V gene: TRBV27; J gene: TRBJ1-3; clone size: few; D gene: .; CDR3 DNA: TGTGCCAGCAGTTTAGGTTTCAGCTCTGGAAACACCATATATTTT; CDR3 protein: CASSLGFSSGNTIYF
V gene: TRBV5-1; J gene: TRBJ2-1; clone size: few; D gene: .; CDR3 DNA: TGCGCCAGCAGCTTTTCTCGGTCAGCCTCCTACAATGAGCAGTTCTTC; CDR3 protein: CASSFSRSASYNEQFF
V gene: TRBV4-1; J gene: TRBJ1-1; clone size: few; D gene: TRBD1; CDR3 DNA: TGCGCCAGCAGCCAAGGGCAGGGGGCAACAGGGTTCTTT; CDR3 protein: CASSQGQGATGFF
V gene: TRBV5-6; J gene: TRBJ1-2; clone size: few; D gene: TRBD1; CDR3 DNA: TGTGCCAGCAGCCTCCCGGGACAGGTATATGGCTACACCTTC; CDR3 protein: CASSLPGQVYGYTF
V gene: TRBV11-3; J gene: TRBJ2-1; clone size: few; D gene: .; CDR3 DNA: TGTGCCAGCAGCTCTGACAGCAATGAGCAGTTCTTC; CDR3 protein: CASSSDSNEQFF
V gene: TRBV5-1; J gene: TRBJ1-2; clone size: .; D gene: .; CDR3 DNA: TGCGCCAGCAGCTCCCAGGCGGGGTCTTATGGCTACACCTTC; CDR3 protein: CASSSQAGSYGYTF
V gene: TRBV9; J gene: TRBJ2-2; clone size: .; D gene: .; CDR3 DNA: TGTGCCAGCAGCGTACTAAGCGGACCTTACACCGGGGAGCTGTTTTTT; CDR3 protein: CASSVLSGPYTGELFF
V gene: TRBV4-2; J gene: TRBJ1-1; clone size: .; D gene: .; CDR3 DNA: TGTGCCAGCAGCCAGACACCAACAGGGTTAGCTTTCTTT; CDR3 protein: CASSQTPTGLAFF
V gene: TRBV20-1; J gene: TRBJ2-2; clone size: many; D gene: .; CDR3 DNA: TGCAGTGCTAGGGCCGGATTCACCGGGGAGCTGTTTTTT; CDR3 protein: CSARAGFTGELFF
V gene: TRBV18; J gene: TRBJ1-1; clone size: few; D gene: .; CDR3 DNA: TGTGCCAGTCAGACGGACGCCACTGAAGCTTTCTTT; CDR3 protein: CASQTDATEAFF
V gene: TRBV6-6; J gene: TRBJ1-2; clone size: .; D gene: .; CDR3 DNA: TGTGCCAGCAGTACCCTTCCTCAGGACGACACCTTC; CDR3 protein: CASSTLPQDDTF
V gene: TRBV18; J gene: TRBJ1-1; clone size: .; D gene: .; CDR3 DNA: TGTGCCAGCTCCAGGACAGAAATGAACACTGAAGCTTTCTTT; CDR3 protein: CASSRTEMNTEAFF
V gene: TRBV6-5; J gene: TRBJ1-1; clone size: few; D gene: .; CDR3 DNA: TGTGCCAGCAGTTACTCGAGGGGGGGGGCCTCTGAAGCTTTCTTT; CDR3 protein: CASSYSRGGASEAFF
V gene: TRBV6-5; J gene: TRBJ1-6; clone size: few; D gene: TRBD1; CDR3 DNA: TGTGCCAGCAAGGACAGGGGCAATTCACCCCTCCACTTT; CDR3 protein: CASKDRGNSPLHF
V gene: TRBV2; J gene: TRBJ1-2; clone size: .; D gene: .; CDR3 DNA: TGTGCCACCGCAACAAGACAGACGGGACGTGGCTACACCTTC; CDR3 protein: CATATRQTGRGYTF
V gene: TRBV11-2; J gene: TRBJ2-5; clone size: .; D gene: .; CDR3 DNA: TGTGCCAGCAGCGTAGAGGACCGGTGGGCGAGTGAGACCCAGTACTTC; CDR3 protein: CASSVEDRWASETQYF
V gene: TRBV7-9; J gene: TRBJ1-2; clone size: few; D gene: TRBD1; CDR3 DNA: TGTGCCAGCACCTTGGACAGGATTATTCTTTCAGCTAACTATGGCTACACCTTC; CDR3 protein: CASTLDRIILSANYGYTF
V gene: TRBV14; J gene: TRBJ1-4; clone size: few; D gene: TRBD1; CDR3 DNA: TGTGCCAGCAGCCGACAGGGTGGTGAAAAACTGTTTTTT; CDR3 protein: CASSRQGGEKLFF